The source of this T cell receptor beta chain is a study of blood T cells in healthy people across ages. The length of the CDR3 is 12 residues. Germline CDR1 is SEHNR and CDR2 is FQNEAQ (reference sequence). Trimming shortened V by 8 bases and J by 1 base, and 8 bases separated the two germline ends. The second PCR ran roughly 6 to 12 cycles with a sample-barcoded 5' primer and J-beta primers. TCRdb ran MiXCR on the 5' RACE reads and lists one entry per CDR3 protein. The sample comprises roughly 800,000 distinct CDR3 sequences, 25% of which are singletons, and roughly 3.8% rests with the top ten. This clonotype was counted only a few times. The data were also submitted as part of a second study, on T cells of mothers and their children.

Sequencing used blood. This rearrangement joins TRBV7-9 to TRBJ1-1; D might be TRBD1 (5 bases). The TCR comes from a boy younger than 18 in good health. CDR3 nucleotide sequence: TGTGCCAGCGGGGGTTGGAACACTGAAGCTTTCTTT. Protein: CASGGWNTEAFF.